This T cell receptor beta chain came from a study of blood T cell repertoires in COVID-19. Across the study: There were acute and convalescent COVID-19 samples, and they came from the United States, Italy and Spain. PBMCs, B-cell-depleted T cells, or T cells provided the cDNA or gDNA that made up the material.

Original methodology: It was from reference gene primer amplification that nucleated cell counts were estimated. This table comes from immunoSEQ multiplex PCR, and its TCRdb copy is limited to in-frame clones, with some not included. V and J calls and clone size follow that table, whereas D and trimming were derived from the DNA. The table has over 200,000 clones, around 83% seen once. The sequenced sample was peripheral blood. The sequence was collected from a man older than 75 with acute or convalescent COVID-19.

CDR3 residues: CATSDSRTGTAPQHF. The CDR3 region has the DNA TGTGCCACCAGTGATTCTCGGACAGGGACTGCGCCCCAGCATTTT. J is TRBJ1-5 and V is TRBV24-1; TRBD1 matches 8 bases. J gave up 9 bases and V 2 bases, and 8 bases lay outside the gene matches. Germline CDR1 and CDR2: KGHDR and SFDVKD. CDR3 length equals 15 residues.